This T cell receptor beta chain stems from a study of T cell repertoires in cytomegalovirus infection (dated by TCRdb to between 2018 and 2021). For the study in its entirety: Alongside well-studied HLA-B-restricted epitopes, the peptide stimulations were aimed at recently identified HLA-C-restricted CMV epitopes, whose presentation resists viral immunomodulation. Because public TCR beta signatures pointed to carriage of CMV infection together with the matching HLA type, the HLA type of each donor mattered for the analysis.

Data came from an Illumina HiSeq 1500. TCRdb passed the public sequencing reads through fastp at Q25 and MiXCR, retaining productive beta sequences. CDR3 protein sequences are deduplicated, and each keeps its most common genes and DNA. The sample contains about 570,000 distinct CDR3 sequences, approximately 40% of them found a single time. The ten largest clones capture over 45% of the sample. With regard to this clonotype: The antigen it recognizes is unknown. No base qualities exist here, and no much larger clone lies one base off it.

What the research found in general, with its limitations: In both this cohort and an independent roughly 360-donor cohort, the cumulative frequency of public TCR beta family members distinguished carriers of CMV infection plus the relevant HLA type. In the ex vivo response, HLA-C-restricted CMV-specific TCR beta clonotypes were dominant, and in two of eight donors the single most frequent clonotype came from this HLA-C-restricted group.

The treatment or condition label of this sample denotes: in vitro stimulation with specific CMV peptide epitopes to enrich CMV-specific T cells. Reading from cysteine to phenylalanine, the CDR3 counts 12 amino acids. Only the CDR3 region is kept as DNA, spanning 36 bases read in frame from base 1. CDR1 and CDR2, per the germline V gene, are SGHVS and FNYEAQ. V is clipped by 4 bases and J by 7 bases, and the sequence between their germline boundaries is 8 bases long. The sequence is built from TRBV7-6 and TRBJ2-1; the D gene cannot be named for sure. The origin of this receptor is a human donor in good health (CMV status not recorded). Some clones in this sample may be carry-over from other donors' samples. The sequences come from cultured PBMCs, collected from culture after CMV antigen stimulation. The CDR3 loop reads CASSSGTNEQFF. The DNA sequence is given as TGTGCCAGCAGCTCGGGTACGAATGAGCAGTTCTTC.